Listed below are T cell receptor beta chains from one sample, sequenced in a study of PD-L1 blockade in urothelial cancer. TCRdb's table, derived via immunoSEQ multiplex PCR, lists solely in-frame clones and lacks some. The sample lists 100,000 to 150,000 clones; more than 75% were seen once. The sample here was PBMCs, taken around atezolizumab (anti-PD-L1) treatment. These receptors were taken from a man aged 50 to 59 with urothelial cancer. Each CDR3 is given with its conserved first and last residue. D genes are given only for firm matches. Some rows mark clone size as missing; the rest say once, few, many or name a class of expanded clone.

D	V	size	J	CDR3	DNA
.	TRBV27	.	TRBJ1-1	CASSLSGLSNTEAFF	TGTGCCAGCAGTTTATCGGGGCTTTCGAACACTGAAGCTTTCTTT
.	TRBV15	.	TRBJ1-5	CATSPDGGTIQPQHF	TGTGCCACCAGCCCCGACGGGGGGACGATTCAGCCCCAGCATTTT
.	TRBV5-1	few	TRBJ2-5	CASSWSRTVPESQYF	TGCGCCAGCAGCTGGAGCCGGACAGTACCCGAATCACAGTACTTC
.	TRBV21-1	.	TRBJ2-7	CASSKRGEQYF	TGTGCCAGCAGCAAGCGGGGCGAGCAGTACTTC
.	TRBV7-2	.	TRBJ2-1	CASSLPGAYNEQFF	TGTGCCAGCAGCTTACCGGGAGCCTACAATGAGCAGTTCTTC
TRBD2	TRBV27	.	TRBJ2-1	CASSFPRLAGSSSYNEQFF	TGTGCCAGCAGTTTCCCCAGACTAGCGGGGTCTAGCTCCTACAATGAGCAGTTCTTC
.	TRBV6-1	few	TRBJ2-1	CASSEPWQSGYEQFF	TGTGCCAGCAGTGAACCCTGGCAGTCGGGGTATGAGCAGTTCTTC
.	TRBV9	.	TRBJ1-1	CASSVAGRGDTEAFF	TGTGCCAGCAGCGTAGCCGGACGGGGGGACACTGAAGCTTTCTTT
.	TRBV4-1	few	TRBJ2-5	CASSQPTGEFATQYF	TGCGCCAGCAGCCAACCGACGGGGGAGTTTGCGACCCAGTACTTC
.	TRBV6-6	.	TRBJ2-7	CASRPRTTSYEQYF	TGTGCCAGCAGACCCAGGACTACCTCCTACGAGCAGTACTTC
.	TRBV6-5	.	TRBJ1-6	CASSYRFQGSPLHF	TGTGCCAGCAGTTATCGCTTCCAGGGATCACCCCTCCACTTT
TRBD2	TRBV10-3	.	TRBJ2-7	CAISVLANLGEQYF	TGTGCCATCAGTGTACTAGCGAACTTAGGGGAGCAGTACTTC
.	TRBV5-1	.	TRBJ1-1	CASSGGTATEAFF	TGCGCCAGCAGCGGGGGGACGGCCACTGAAGCTTTCTTT
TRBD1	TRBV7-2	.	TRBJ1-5	CASRPGTGGARQPQHF	TGTGCCAGCAGACCCGGGACAGGGGGCGCCCGGCAGCCCCAGCATTTT
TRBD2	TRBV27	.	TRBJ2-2	CASSFFAGARTGELFF	TGTGCCAGCAGTTTCTTCGCGGGAGCGCGAACCGGGGAGCTGTTTTTT
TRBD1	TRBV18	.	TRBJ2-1	CASSEGTGGYNEQFF	TGTGCCAGCTCAGAGGGGACAGGGGGATACAATGAGCAGTTCTTC
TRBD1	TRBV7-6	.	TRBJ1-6	CASSLAGTGGYNSPLHF	TGTGCCAGCAGCTTAGCTGGGACAGGGGGCTATAATTCACCCCTCCACTTT
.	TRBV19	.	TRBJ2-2	CASSISGHPSNTGELFF	TGTGCCAGTAGTATAAGCGGGCACCCTTCGAACACCGGGGAGCTGTTTTTT
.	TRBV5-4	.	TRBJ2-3	CASSPVGDTDTQYF	TGTGCCAGCAGCCCCGTCGGTGATACAGATACGCAGTATTTT
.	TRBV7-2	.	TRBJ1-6	CASSLTGGYSPLHF	TGTGCCAGCAGCTTAACTGGGGGGTATTCACCCCTCCACTTT
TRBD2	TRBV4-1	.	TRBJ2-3	CASSLGLAGGTDTQYF	TGCGCCAGCAGCCTGGGACTAGCGGGAGGCACAGATACGCAGTATTTT
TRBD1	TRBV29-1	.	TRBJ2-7	CSVRTGVSYEQYF	TGCAGCGTAAGGACAGGGGTCTCCTACGAGCAGTACTTC
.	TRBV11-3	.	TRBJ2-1	CASSLGGRGPYNEQFF	TGTGCCAGCAGCTTAGGAGGGCGGGGGCCATACAATGAGCAGTTCTTC
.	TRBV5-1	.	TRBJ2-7	CASSLGTGFYEQYF	TGCGCCAGCAGCTTGGGTACAGGGTTTTACGAGCAGTACTTC
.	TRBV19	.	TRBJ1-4	CASSPRTNEKLFF	TGTGCCAGTAGTCCCCGGACTAATGAAAAACTGTTTTTT
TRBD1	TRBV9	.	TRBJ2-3	CASSAGPGGSDTQYF	TGTGCCAGCAGCGCGGGCCCAGGGGGTTCAGATACGCAGTATTTT
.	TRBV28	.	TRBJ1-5	CASSLGVNQPQHF	TGTGCCAGCAGTTTGGGAGTAAATCAGCCCCAGCATTTT
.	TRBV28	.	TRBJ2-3	CASSVTSFSTDTQYF	TGTGCCAGCAGTGTAACTAGTTTCAGCACAGATACGCAGTATTTT
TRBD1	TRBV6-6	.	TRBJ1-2	CASRPQGIQANYGYTF	TGTGCCAGCAGACCACAGGGGATACAAGCTAACTATGGCTACACCTTC
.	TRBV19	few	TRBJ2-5	CASSKRGQETQYF	TGTGCCAGTAGCAAACGGGGGCAAGAGACCCAGTACTTC
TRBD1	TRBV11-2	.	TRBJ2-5	CASRKQGFSETQYF	TGTGCCAGCAGAAAACAGGGGTTCTCCGAGACCCAGTACTTC
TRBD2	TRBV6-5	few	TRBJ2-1	CATRAGLATNEQFF	TGTGCCACCAGAGCGGGACTAGCCACCAATGAGCAGTTCTTC
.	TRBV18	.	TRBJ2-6	CASSPDSSGANVLTF	TGTGCCAGCTCACCCGACTCATCTGGGGCCAACGTCCTGACTTTC